This TCR beta chain is drawn from a study of blood T cell repertoires in COVID-19. V gave up 5 bases and J gave up 12 bases, with 14 bases separating them. Germline V gene lookup returns CDR1 PRHDT and CDR2 FYEKMQ (reference sequence). This CDR3 region has 12 residues. The method was immunoSEQ multiplex PCR; TCRdb's version includes in-frame clones alone and lacks a portion of them. In the table there are 50,000 or so clones, 82% of which are singletons. Sequencing was done on a sample of peripheral blood. The origin of this receptor is a middle-aged man with acute or convalescent COVID-19. The V and J genes are TRBV13 and TRBJ2-1; D gene uncertain. CDR3 amino acids: CASSAGRTPQFF. For the CDR3, the DNA is TGTGCCAGCAGCGCCGGTCGAACTCCGCAGTTCTTC.